This TCR beta chain derives from a study of monozygotic twins with cystic fibrosis. The CDR3 has 14 residues. The germline CDR1 and CDR2 sequences are MNHNS and SASEGT. Trimming pared 5 bases from V and 2 bases from J, leaving 10 bases between. Comment on this clone: Its antigen is unknown. The same CDR3 arises from other DNA sequences in this sample as well.

Profiled with immunoSEQ multiplex PCR; TCRdb holds only in-frame clones, not every one. The table lists over 9,500 clones, 85% of them singletons. General study points: Low clonality (median roughly 0.0095) suggested a mostly naive repertoire. Monozygotic CF twins shared more identical nucleotide clonotypes than unrelated patients. In 13 of 16 pairs, V gene usage was closest to the co-twin's.

V usage is TRBV6-1 and J usage is TRBJ1-5, with D hard to call. This TCR came from a man aged 18 to 29 with cystic fibrosis. Sequencing was done on a sample of blood. CDR3 bases: TGTGCCAGCAGTCCAACTGGGGGCAATCAGCCCCAGCATTTT. This codes for CASSPTGGNQPQHF.